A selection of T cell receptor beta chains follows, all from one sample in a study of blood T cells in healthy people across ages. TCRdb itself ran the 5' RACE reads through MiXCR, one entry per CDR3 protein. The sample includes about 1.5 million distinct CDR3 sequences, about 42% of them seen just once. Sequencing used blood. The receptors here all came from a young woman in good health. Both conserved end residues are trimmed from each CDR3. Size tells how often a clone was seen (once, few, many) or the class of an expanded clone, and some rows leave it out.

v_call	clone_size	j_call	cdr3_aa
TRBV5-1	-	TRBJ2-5	ASSTFGGVMNEQY
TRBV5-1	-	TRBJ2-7	ASSSRTSSNEQY
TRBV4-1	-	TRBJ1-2	ASSVRDRGGYGYT
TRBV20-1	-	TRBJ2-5	SARDPGAGTQY
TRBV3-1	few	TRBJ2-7	ASSQRDLSSYEQY
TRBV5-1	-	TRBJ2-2	ASTLVSENTGELF
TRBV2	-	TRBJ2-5	ASSSSGVSYNEQY
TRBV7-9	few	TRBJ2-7	ASSSGTIHNEQY
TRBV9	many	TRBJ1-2	ASSARGYGYT
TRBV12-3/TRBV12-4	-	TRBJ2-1	ASSSDEQF
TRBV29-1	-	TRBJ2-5	SVEGGQGKRQETQY
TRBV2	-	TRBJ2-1	ASSEGLGTRRPYNEQF
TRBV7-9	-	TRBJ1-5	ASSALQGAGDQPQH
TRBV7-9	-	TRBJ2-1	ASSVLGTSGDNEQF
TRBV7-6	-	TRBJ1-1	ASSPQVEGTEAF
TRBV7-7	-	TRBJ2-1	ASSLRVGDSSYNEQF
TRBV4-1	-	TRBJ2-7	ASSQARLGYEQY
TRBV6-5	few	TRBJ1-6	ASSYSYPGTGGYGSPLH
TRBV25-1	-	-	ASSETSGRLLETQY
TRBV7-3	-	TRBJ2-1	ASSLDQNNEQF
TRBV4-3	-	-	ASSQGVMREGETQY
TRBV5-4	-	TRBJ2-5	ASSLQGEDNEQY
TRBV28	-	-	ASSAGLGDYEQY
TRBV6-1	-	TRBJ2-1	ASSDPQGAEETQF
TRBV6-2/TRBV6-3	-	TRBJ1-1	ASSHRALDTEAF
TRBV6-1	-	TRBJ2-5	ASRVQGVQETQY
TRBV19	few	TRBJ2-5	ASSSPGVETQY
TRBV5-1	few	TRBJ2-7	ASSLFKGTGTVPYEQY